The 24 T cell receptor beta chains given below trace back to one sample, sequenced in a study of molecular identifiers for immune sequencing clone quantification. TCRdb reprocessed the PCR reads with MiXCR, giving one entry per CDR3 protein. The top ten clones hold around 0.84% of a sample with about 500,000 distinct CDR3 sequences, over 20% of them seen once. The sequenced sample consisted of naive CD8+ T cells from blood, with Jurkat cell RNA spiked in. The subset here: FACS-sorted CD8+CD4-CCR7+CD45RA+ naive T cells. All receptors come from a human donor in good health. Some libraries in this study had Jurkat cell RNA spiked in.

To note about this clonotype: An end of the junction differs from the germline gene, which may be a read error. The V and J genes are TRBV7-8 and TRBJ1-3; tentative D call: TRBD1 (6 bases). The CDR3 consists of 15 residues. CDR1 and CDR2 from the germline V gene are SGHVS and FQNEAQ. The CDR3 region has the DNA TGTGCCGGCAGCCAAGGACAGAGCTCTGGAAACACCATATATTTT. The encoded protein is CAGSQGQSSGNTIYF.

The gene calls are TRBV6-7 and TRBJ1-5; the match to TRBD1 covers 10 bases. TRBV6-7 is an ORF for which the function is uncertain. The CDR3 has 18 amino acids. The ends lost 5 bases at V and 5 bases at J; junction bases unmatched: 15. Written as DNA, the CDR3 is TGTGCCAGCAGTCCCCGGGACAGGGGCTTTGGGGTTTATCAGCCCCAGCATTTT. Its translation: CASSPRDRGFGVYQPQHF.

In its sample, this clonotype was seen many times. V and J are TRBV6-2 or TRBV6-3 and TRBJ2-2; D is possibly TRBD1 or TRBD2 (6 bases each). The CDR3 runs 15 residues. From germline, CDR1 is MNHEY and CDR2 SVGEGT. The V and J ends lost 4 bases and 5 bases respectively, with 14 bases between them. CDR3 region: CASSFGGRRTGELFF. CDR3 DNA: TGTGCCAGCAGTTTTGGGGGGCGCAGGACCGGGGAGCTGTTTTTT.

A note on this clonotype: This could be a read error, since a much larger clone is one nucleotide away. The chain has TRBV4-1 and TRBJ1-1; no reliable D call. CDR3 length: 14 residues. The germline V gene has CDR1 MGHRA and CDR2 YSYEKL. The germline V and J ends were trimmed by 0 bases and 6 bases, with 11 bases remaining between them. The CDR3 is CASSQDNSNAEAFF. The CDR3 nucleotides are TGCGCCAGCAGCCAAGATAACAGCAACGCTGAAGCTTTCTTT.

The V and J genes are TRBV5-6 and TRBJ2-7; possibly TRBD2 for D (7 bases). Looked up from germline, CDR1 is SGHDT and CDR2 is YYEEEE. The V end was cut by 4 bases, the J end by 0 bases, with 11 bases between. The CDR3 runs 14 residues. The CDR3: CASSGRGASYEQYF. The CDR3 DNA is TGTGCCAGCAGCGGCCGGGGGGCCTCCTACGAGCAGTACTTC.

V is TRBV6-5 and J is TRBJ1-1; 11 positions match TRBD1. This CDR3 contains 16 residues. V lost 4 bases to trimming and J lost 1 base; unmatched junction nucleotides: 5. Germline lookup yields CDR1 MNHEY and CDR2 SVGAGI. CDR3 protein: CASSSGDRGENTEAFF. The CDR3 DNA reads TGTGCCAGCAGTTCCGGGGACAGGGGGGAGAACACTGAAGCTTTCTTT.

The chain has TRBV2 and TRBJ1-2; 8 nucleotides align to TRBD1. V trimming: 6 bases; J trimming: 6 bases; junction bases outside the gene matches: 6. Germline-derived CDR1 and CDR2 are SNHLY and FYNNEI. The length of the CDR3 is 13 residues. The CDR3 sequence: CASRLGTGNGYTF. The CDR3 DNA reads as TGTGCCAGCAGACTCGGGACAGGCAATGGCTACACCTTC.

As concerns this clonotype: The CDR3 carries no conserved terminal phenylalanine or tryptophan, so it likely arises from a read error. The chain uses TRBV9 and TRBJ2-7; 9 positions agree with TRBD1. Germline V gene lookup returns CDR1 SGDLS and CDR2 YYNGEE. This CDR3 region has 15 residues. J lost 2 bases, V lost 4 bases, and 7 bases had no gene match. Here the CDR3 DNA reads TGTGCCAGCAGCATCGGACAGGGGAAGGCCTACGAGCAGTACTAC. This gives the protein CASSIGQGKAYEQYY.

Worth noting for this clonotype: This likely traces to a read error, being one base from a far larger clone. The conserved phenylalanine or tryptophan is not found at the CDR3 terminus, so this likely reflects a read error. The V and J genes are TRBV6-5 and TRBJ2-3; 11 bases are a match to TRBD2. The CDR3 sequence is 14 residues long. Germline assignment: CDR1 MNHEY and CDR2 SVGAGI. V dropped 4 bases and J dropped 6; count of bases not matched to a gene: 3. In DNA, the CDR3 is TGTGCCAGCAGTTTACTAGCGGGGGCGGATACGCAGTATTCT. Translation: CASSLLAGADTQYS.

This clonotype appeared a few times. This chain links TRBV2 with TRBJ1-1; D gene ambiguous. The V gene lost 1 base and the J gene lost 1 base, with 22 bases spanning the gap. The CDR3 is 19 residues long. Germline CDR1 reads SNHLY; CDR2 reads FYNNEI. CDR3: CASSEDSARSRPPNTEAFF. DNA for the CDR3: TGTGCCAGCAGTGAAGATTCTGCCCGCAGTCGCCCTCCGAACACTGAAGCTTTCTTT.

The J gene is TRBJ2-7, the V gene TRBV7-9, with 10 bases matching TRBD2. Germline lookup yields CDR1 SEHNR and CDR2 FQNEAQ (reference sequence). V shed 0 bases and J 7 bases; nucleotides not matched to a gene: 9. The CDR3 spans 16 residues. CDR3 in amino acids: CASSLAWLAGAGEQYF. CDR3 DNA sequence: TGTGCCAGCAGCTTAGCCTGGCTAGCGGGAGCTGGAGAGCAGTACTTC.

This clonotype was observed a handful of times. V and J are TRBV19 and TRBJ2-7, with 9 bases that match TRBD1. The V segment lost 5 bases and the J segment 3 bases; nucleotides outside the gene matches: 8. The CDR3 is made up of 15 amino acids. Germline V gene lookup returns CDR1 LNHDA and CDR2 SQIVND (reference sequence). As DNA, the CDR3 is TGTGCCAGTAGTGATTCCGGGACAGGGTTCTACGAGCAGTACTTC. Translation: CASSDSGTGFYEQYF.

This clonotype was seen once. The V and J genes are TRBV29-1 and TRBJ1-2; D unclear. The CDR3 contains 12 residues. V shed 6 bases and J shed 4 bases, with 12 bases lying between them. The germline V gene encodes CDR1 SQVTM and CDR2 ANQGSEA. The CDR3 bases are TGCAGCGTGGGAATAGAGGGCTATGGCTACACCTTC. Translation gives CSVGIEGYGYTF. Based on the CDR3 plus reference TRBV29-1 and TRBJ1-2, the full variable domain is SAVISQKPSRDICQRGTSLTIQCQVDSQVTMMFWYRQQPGQSLTLIATANQGSEATYESGFVIDKFPISRPNLTFSTLTVSNMSPEDSSIYLCSVGIEGYGYTFGSGTRLTVV.

The gene calls are TRBV2 and TRBJ2-5; D may be TRBD1 (6 bases). This CDR3 spans 18 amino acids. Trimming left V 5 bases short and J 0 bases short, with 22 bases between. The V gene's germline CDR1 is SNHLY and CDR2 FYNNEI. This CDR3 is CASSSILGQDSYQETQYF. The CDR3 DNA follows: TGTGCCAGCAGTTCCATCCTTGGGCAGGACAGTTACCAAGAGACCCAGTACTTC.

This clonotype was observed many times. V usage is TRBV10-1 and J usage is TRBJ2-3; D not resolved. From germline, CDR1 is WNHNN and CDR2 SYGVQD (reference sequence). The ends were cut back, 2 bases at V and 11 bases at J, with 11 bases in the middle. The CDR3 totals 12 residues. The DNA of the CDR3 is TGCGCCAGCAGTGAGGACCGCTATTTGCAGTATTTT. Its protein is CASSEDRYLQYF.

The table lists this clonotype with many counts. The V and J genes are TRBV29-1 and TRBJ2-7; 8 bases are a match to TRBD1. V lost 6 bases to trimming and J lost 5 bases; unmatched junction nucleotides: 9. The CDR3 consists of 13 residues. CDR1 is SQVTM and CDR2 is ANQGSEA in the germline V gene. The CDR3 protein is CSVGGLQGDEQYF. CDR3 DNA sequence: TGCAGCGTGGGCGGGTTACAGGGGGACGAGCAGTACTTC.

The V gene is TRBV19, the J gene TRBJ2-2, with D tentatively TRBD2 (5 bases). The CDR3 length is 15 residues. The V gene's germline CDR1 is LNHDA and CDR2 SQIVND (reference sequence). V was clipped by 3 bases and J by 5 bases, with 13 bases between them. The CDR3 DNA sequence: TGTGCCAGTAGTATGGGAACACGGGGAACCGGGGAGCTGTTTTTT. This encodes CASSMGTRGTGELFF.

The chain carries TRBV12-3 or TRBV12-4 and TRBJ2-3, with 9 bases matching TRBD1. The CDR3 has 16 residues. V dropped 5 bases and J dropped 4; count of bases not matched to a gene: 10. As DNA, the CDR3 is TGTGCCAGCAGTACAACCGGGACAGGGTTTGCAGATACGCAGTATTTT. As protein: CASSTTGTGFADTQYF.

This clonotype was picked up a small number of times. The DNA for the CDR3 is TGTGCCAGCAGCTTAGAGGTCGGCGGGAGGGCCCTTAATGAGCAGTTCTTC. Translation: CASSLEVGGRALNEQFF. The rearrangement uses TRBV7-2 and TRBJ2-1; TRBD2 matches 9 bases. The germline CDR1 and CDR2 sequences are SGHTA and FQGNSA. The ends lost 1 base at V and 7 bases at J; junction bases unmatched: 11. This CDR3 is 17 amino acids long. Combining the CDR3 with reference TRBV7-2 and TRBJ2-1 gives the whole variable domain GAGVSQSPSNKVTEKGKDVELRCDPISGHTALYWYRQSLGQGLEFLIYFQGNSAPDKSGLPSDRFSAERTGGSVSTLTIQRTQQEDSAVYLCASSLEVGGRALNEQFFGPGTRLTVL.

This clonotype occurred a few times. V and J are TRBV7-9 and TRBJ2-1; D uncertain. The V end lost 8 bases, the J end lost 3 bases, and 14 bases lay between the germline ends. This CDR3 has 14 amino acids. Per germline, CDR1 SEHNR and CDR2 FQNEAQ (reference sequence). The CDR3 protein is CASGTGLVYNEQFF. CDR3 sequence (DNA): TGTGCCAGCGGAACCGGGCTCGTCTACAATGAGCAGTTCTTC.

This clonotype was counted between two and nine times. The chain joins TRBV4-1 to TRBJ2-7, with D possibly being TRBD2 (5 bases). This CDR3 is built from 15 residues. V was trimmed by 1 base and J by 0 bases, leaving 10 bases between them. Germline V CDR1 and CDR2: MGHRA, YSYEKL. CDR3: CASSQVLATSYEQYF. The CDR3 bases are TGCGCCAGCAGCCAAGTTTTAGCGACCTCCTACGAGCAGTACTTC.

The chain employs TRBV9 and TRBJ2-1, with 10 bases lining up with TRBD2. Per the germline V gene, CDR1 is SGDLS and CDR2 is YYNGEE. Trimming cost V 3 bases and J 8 bases; bases outside gene matches: 5. The CDR3 covers 14 residues. CDR3 nucleotide sequence: TGTGCCAGCAGCGGTAGCGGGGGGCCACATGAGCAGTTCTTC. This gives the protein CASSGSGGPHEQFF.

The rearrangement links TRBV7-2 to TRBJ1-2; possibly TRBD1 for D (6 bases). The germline gives CDR1 SGHTA, CDR2 FQGNSA. This CDR3 is 14 amino acids long. The V end was cut by 6 bases, the J end by 4 bases, with 15 bases between. In DNA, the CDR3 is TGTGCCAGCAGTGCTGGACAGTCAAGCTATGGCTACACCTTC. Its protein is CASSAGQSSYGYTF.

V gene TRBV6-2 or TRBV6-3 combines with J gene TRBJ2-3, with a weak D call TRBD1 (6 bases). The germline V and J ends were trimmed by 6 bases and 3 bases, with 19 bases remaining between them. This CDR3 has 16 residues. Germline CDR1 reads MNHEY; CDR2 reads SVGEGT. CDR3 residues: CASSNLARGRTDTQYF. Here the CDR3 DNA reads TGTGCCAGCAGCAACCTCGCCAGGGGCAGGACAGATACGCAGTATTTT.